The clone carrying this T cell receptor beta chain was detected a few times. Its specificity is unknown. This sample was taken from a study of T-cell memory formation after mild COVID-19. Study summary: Largely, the TCR clusters proved donor specific.

Germline V CDR1 and CDR2: MNHEY, SMNVEV (reference sequence). V dropped 2 bases and J dropped 4 bases, with 16 bases sitting between them. The CDR3 runs 16 residues. Study results and limitations: Researchers report contracting CD4+ clones mostly in CM and EM, with CD8+ clones in EMRA. The appearance of some responding clones in pre-infection memory suggested that cross-reactive memory joined.

From 5'RACE with constant-segment primers came TCR alpha and TCR beta cDNA libraries that carried sample barcodes and UMIs. MiXCR was run by TCRdb on the 5' RACE reads, yielding one entry per CDR3 protein. The sample contains 250,000 or so distinct CDR3 sequences, roughly 18% of which appear only once. V usage is TRBV27 and J usage is TRBJ2-3; maybe TRBD2 (6 bases). This clonotype was obtained from a man aged 18-30 years who had mild COVID-19 (a few samples of this study predate the infection). Cell type and time point are not known. Specimen: PBMCs or a T cell subset sorted from them (not recorded which). The CDR3 spells CASSLGAGWSPDTQYF. The CDR3, as DNA: TGTGCCAGCAGTTTAGGCGCGGGGTGGAGTCCAGATACGCAGTATTTT.